These 25 T cell receptor beta chains came from one sample sequenced in a study of CD8+CD57+ T cells in acquired aplastic anemia. Genomic DNA templated the TCR beta VDJ and CDR3 profiling. Each CDR3 protein is one row after TCRdb ran MiXCR on the reads. The sample has some 180,000 distinct CDR3 sequences, approximately 46% seen once. Sequences were obtained from sorted CD4+, CD8+, or CD8+CD57+ T cells (not recorded which) from PBMCs. Receptor source: a human donor in good health.

This chain connects TRBV5-1 to TRBJ1-2, with D unclear. The CDR3 runs 14 residues. The germline gives CDR1 SGHRS, CDR2 YFSETQ. Trimming left V 0 bases short and J 0 bases short, with 6 bases between. CDR3: CASSLEASNYGYTF. CDR3 DNA: TGCGCCAGCAGCTTGGAGGCGTCTAACTATGGCTACACCTTC.

The rearrangement links TRBV6-1 to TRBJ2-7, with D possibly TRBD2 on 6 matching bases. Per germline, CDR1 MNHNS and CDR2 SASEGT. This CDR3 is built from 14 residues. The germline V and J ends were trimmed by 5 bases and 0 bases, with 11 bases remaining between them. The CDR3: CASSPSEFSYEQYF. The CDR3, as DNA: TGTGCCAGCAGTCCTAGCGAATTCTCCTACGAGCAGTACTTC.

The chain couples TRBV12-3 or TRBV12-4 to TRBJ2-1, with 9 bases that match TRBD2. V gave up 9 bases and J gave up 3 bases; unmatched junction bases: 18. This CDR3 region has 18 residues. In nucleotides, the CDR3 is TGTGCCAGTAGATTTTCCGGGACTAGCAATAGTGGCTACAATGAGCAGTTCTTC. Translating it yields CASRFSGTSNSGYNEQFF.

This clonotype was found many times. The genes are TRBV5-5 and TRBJ1-1; D not certain. Trimming stripped 2 bases from V and 0 bases from J, with 14 bases between. Germline CDR1 and CDR2: SGHKS and YYEKEE (reference sequence). CDR3 size: 16 residues. The CDR3 bases are TGTGCCAGCAGCTTCCGTCTCGGGGAGGTGAACACTGAAGCTTTCTTT. This codes for CASSFRLGEVNTEAFF.

The J gene is TRBJ2-7, the V gene TRBV24-1; 7 nucleotides match TRBD1. CDR1 and CDR2 from the germline V gene are KGHDR and SFDVKD. CDR3 length: 16 residues. The J segment lost 3 bases and the V segment lost 0 bases, leaving 7 bases of the junction unmatched. CDR3 protein: CATSDLEGQINYEQYF. The CDR3 nucleotides read TGTGCCACCAGTGATTTGGAGGGACAGATAAACTACGAGCAGTACTTC.

This clonotype was detected a few times. The CDR3 loop is CSARAGGQDWLSFF. In nucleotides, the CDR3 is TGCAGTGCTAGAGCGGGGGGCCAGGACTGGCTATCGTTCTTC. V is TRBV20-1 and J is TRBJ2-1; D possibly corresponds to TRBD2 (7 bases). The CDR3 has 14 amino acids. Trimming shortened V by 1 base and J by 15 bases, and 22 bases separated the two germline ends. Germline CDR1 and CDR2: DFQATT and SNEGSKA (reference sequence).

This clonotype was picked up many times. J is TRBJ2-3 and V is TRBV20-1; 8 bases align to TRBD2. J gave up 0 bases and V 6 bases, and 8 bases lay outside the gene matches. The germline V gene encodes CDR1 DFQATT and CDR2 SNEGSKA (reference sequence). This CDR3 has 15 amino acids. The CDR3 DNA follows: TGCAGTGCCCTCGTACTAGCGGTTAGCACAGATACGCAGTATTTT. As protein: CSALVLAVSTDTQYF.

The genes are TRBV20-1 and TRBJ2-1, with D hard to call. CDR3 length: 12 amino acids. CDR1 is DFQATT, CDR2 SNEGSKA, per germline (reference sequence). Trimming cost V 2 bases and J 8 bases, with 10 bases left between them. The CDR3 sequence is CSARPRVHEQFF. The CDR3 DNA reads TGCAGTGCTAGACCCCGGGTGCATGAGCAGTTCTTC.

There are many counts of this clonotype. V and J are TRBV5-1 and TRBJ2-1, with 12 positions matching TRBD1. Per germline, CDR1 SGHRS and CDR2 YFSETQ. V was pared by 4 bases and J by 9 bases, with 5 bases of the junction left unmatched. The CDR3 contains 14 residues. The CDR3 protein is CASSKGTGGVEQFF. DNA of the CDR3: TGCGCCAGCAGCAAGGGGACAGGGGGCGTTGAGCAGTTCTTC.

In this sample, this clonotype turned up once. The chain combines TRBV7-9 with TRBJ1-6; D unclear. Trimming pared 5 bases from V and 5 bases from J, leaving 4 bases between. This CDR3 comprises 12 residues. Germline V lookup: CDR1 SEHNR, CDR2 FQNEAQ (reference sequence). CDR3 region: CASSKDNSPLHF. The DNA of the CDR3 is TGTGCCAGCAGCAAAGATAATTCACCCCTCCACTTT. The full variable domain, with the rest looked up from reference TRBV7-9 and TRBJ1-6, is DTGVSQNPRHKITKRGQNVTFRCDPISEHNRLYWYRQTLGQGPEFLTYFQNEAQLEKSRLLSDRFSAERPKGSFSTLEIQRTEQGDSAMYLCASSKDNSPLHFGNGTRLTVT.

This clonotype has a handful of counts. The chain is built from TRBV19 and TRBJ2-7; 11 bases fit TRBD1. Losses at the gene ends were 3 bases for V and 3 bases for J; bases not matched to a gene: 4. This CDR3 spans 15 amino acids. The V gene's germline CDR1 is LNHDA and CDR2 SQIVND (reference sequence). This CDR3 is CASSIGTGGRYEQYF. For the CDR3, the DNA is TGTGCCAGTAGTATTGGGACAGGGGGGCGCTACGAGCAGTACTTC. The full variable domain, in which reference TRBV19 and TRBJ2-7 provide the parts outside the CDR3, is DGGITQSPKYLFRKEGQNVTLSCEQNLNHDAMYWYRQDPGQGLRLIYYSQIVNDFQKGDIAEGYSVSREKKESFPLTVTSAQKNPTAFYLCASSIGTGGRYEQYFGPGTRLTVT.

The rearrangement joins TRBV15 to TRBJ2-5; 11 bases fit TRBD2. The CDR3 covers 16 residues. Germline values: CDR1 LNHNV, CDR2 YYDKDF (reference sequence). With V trimmed by 0 bases and J by 9 bases, 9 bases remained unmatched. CDR3 sequence (DNA): TGTGCCACCAGCAGAGATGCGTGGGCTAGCGGGAGGCCCCAGTACTTC. Translating it yields CATSRDAWASGRPQYF. Using reference TRBV15 and TRBJ2-5 for the parts outside the CDR3, the full variable domain is DAMVIQNPRYQVTQFGKPVTLSCSQTLNHNVMYWYQQKSSQAPKLLFHYYDKDFNNEADTPDNFQSRRPNTSFCFLDIRSPGLGDTAMYLCATSRDAWASGRPQYFGPGTRLLVL.

The rearrangement links TRBV7-2 to TRBJ1-2; no reliable D call. The germline CDR1 and CDR2 sequences are SGHTA and FQGNSA. V lost 5 bases, J lost 8 bases, and 15 bases lay in between. The CDR3 length is 13 residues. CDR3 in amino acids: CASSLLVLGGYTF. CDR3 sequence (DNA): TGTGCCAGCAGCCTGCTCGTCCTAGGGGGCTACACCTTC.

The gene calls are TRBV24-1 and TRBJ2-3; D might be TRBD2 (5 bases). CDR1 KGHDR and CDR2 SFDVKD come from the germline V gene. The CDR3 has 14 amino acids. V lost 2 bases to trimming and J lost 4 bases, with 9 bases between them. The CDR3 here is CATSDYGIADTQYF. In nucleotides, the CDR3 is TGTGCCACCAGTGATTACGGGATCGCAGATACGCAGTATTTT.

This clonotype was seen repeatedly, ten times or more. CDR3 amino acids: CASSKGGQPISYGYTF. CDR3 nucleotide sequence: TGTGCCAGCAGTAAAGGGGGACAGCCAATTTCCTATGGCTACACCTTC. The rearrangement uses TRBV7-9 and TRBJ1-2; 7 positions agree with TRBD1. With V trimmed by 6 bases and J by 4 bases, 14 bases remained unmatched. This CDR3 comprises 16 residues. The germline CDR1 and CDR2 sequences are SEHNR and FQNEAQ (reference sequence).

The count of this clonotype is one. CDR3 protein: CSATTSGQTSTDTQYF. The CDR3 DNA reads TGCAGTGCTACAACTTCGGGACAGACTAGCACAGATACGCAGTATTTT. The genes are TRBV20-1 and TRBJ2-3; the match to TRBD1 covers 7 bases. V shed 4 bases, J shed 0 bases, and the junction held 10 bases outside the gene matches. Looked up from germline, CDR1 is DFQATT and CDR2 is SNEGSKA (reference sequence). The CDR3 spans 16 residues.

This clonotype was counted ten times or more. The rearrangement links TRBV24-1 to TRBJ1-2, with D perhaps matching TRBD1 (6 bases). The length of the CDR3 is 15 residues. In germline, CDR1 is KGHDR, CDR2 SFDVKD. Deletions cut 5 bases from V and 4 bases from J, with 16 bases between. The CDR3 DNA reads TGTGCCACCAGTGTTGCGGACAGCCAGATCTATGGCTACACCTTC. This codes for CATSVADSQIYGYTF.

The CDR3 here is CSATGGSNSPLHF. The CDR3, as DNA: TGCAGTGCTACAGGGGGTTCTAATTCACCCCTCCACTTT. The chain has TRBV20-1 and TRBJ1-6; 7 bases agree with TRBD1. V was clipped by 4 bases and J by 6 bases; unmatched bases: 3. The CDR3 has 13 residues. Germline V CDR1 and CDR2: DFQATT, SNEGSKA (reference sequence).

Of note for this clonotype: The junction departs from the called germline gene at one end, perhaps through a read error. The chain combines TRBV7-8 with TRBJ2-1; D uncertain. This CDR3 is built from 10 residues. Looked up from germline, CDR1 is SGHVS and CDR2 is FQNEAQ. CDR3 sequence reads: CASSLLEQLF. As DNA, the CDR3 is TGTGCCAGCAGCTTGTTAGAGCAGCTCTTC.

This clonotype was seen repeatedly, ten times or more. The chain has TRBV19 and TRBJ1-2, with 7 bases fitting TRBD1. The CDR3 is made up of 15 amino acids. Trimming took 3 bases from V and 4 from J; bases not matched to a gene: 8. Germline V gene sequence: CDR1 LNHDA, CDR2 SQIVND (reference sequence). CDR3 residues: CASSIPHAGGYGYTF. The CDR3 DNA reads TGTGCCAGTAGTATTCCACACGCAGGGGGCTATGGCTACACCTTC.

The DNA for the CDR3 is TGTGCCAGCAGTTACGGGAGGGTTAGTGGGCAAGGACAGCCCCAGCATTTT. Protein: CASSYGRVSGQGQPQHF. The chain couples TRBV6-5 to TRBJ1-5, with D unclear. The V gene lost 2 bases and the J gene lost 7 bases, with 21 bases spanning the gap. Germline V lookup: CDR1 MNHEY, CDR2 SVGAGI. This CDR3 region has 17 residues.

This clonotype was detected a few times. The chain links TRBV7-2 to TRBJ1-5; no definite D call. The V gene's germline CDR1 is SGHTA and CDR2 FQGNSA. The CDR3 has 13 residues. V lost 5 bases and J lost 7, with 12 bases in between. Here the CDR3 reads CASSPQFGQPQHF. As DNA, the CDR3 is TGTGCCAGCAGCCCCCAATTCGGCCAGCCCCAGCATTTT.

This clonotype was counted at least ten times. V and J are TRBV7-2 and TRBJ2-5; perhaps TRBD2 as D (6 bases). Trimming pared 6 bases from V and 1 base from J, leaving 15 bases between. Germline V gives CDR1 SGHTA, CDR2 FQGNSA. The CDR3 covers 15 residues. CDR3 sequence (DNA): TGTGCCAGCAGTCTACTAATCGGGGGCCAAGAGACCCAGTACTTC. It codes for CASSLLIGGQETQYF.

This clonotype was detected only a few times. This chain joins TRBV5-1 and TRBJ2-4; 10 nucleotides match TRBD1. From germline, CDR1 is SGHRS and CDR2 YFSETQ. The length of the CDR3 is 17 residues. V shed 0 bases and J 6 bases; nucleotides not matched to a gene: 9. CDR3 nucleotide sequence: TGCGCCAGCAGCTTGGGACAGACAGGGGGCTCGGGAAACATTCAGTACTTC. This gives the protein CASSLGQTGGSGNIQYF.

This clonotype was found many times. The rearrangement links TRBV6-5 to TRBJ1-1; D gene uncertain. The CDR3 sequence is 12 residues long. In germline, CDR1 is MNHEY, CDR2 SVGAGI. V was clipped by 1 base and J by 8 bases, with 8 bases between them. The CDR3 nucleotides are TGTGCCAGCAGTTACTTGGAACAGGAAGCTTTCTTT. Translated: CASSYLEQEAFF.